This passage covers 10 T cell receptor beta chains from one sample sequenced in a study of T cell changes during pregnancy in multiple sclerosis. Sequencing used immunoSEQ multiplex PCR; TCRdb keeps in-frame clones, though not all of them. The sample contains under 130,000 clones, approximately 90% of which appear only once. Sequenced here: peripheral blood, sampled after pregnancy. Receptors were obtained from a female donor with multiple sclerosis, enrolled in a pregnancy study.

This clone has only a few counts. This sequence joins TRBV18 and TRBJ1-5; 7 positions agree with TRBD1. CDR3 length: 16 amino acids. From germline, CDR1 is KGHSH and CDR2 LQKENI. The V segment lost 4 bases and the J segment 10 bases; nucleotides outside the gene matches: 16. The CDR3 DNA follows: TGTGCCAGCTCACTGGGCCAGGGGGGTCGAATGAATCCCCAGCATTTT. Translating it yields CASSLGQGGRMNPQHF.

The chain links TRBV6-5 to TRBJ1-5; no reliable D call. CDR3 length: 14 amino acids. Germline V gene data show CDR1 as MNHEY and CDR2 as SVGAGI. V shed 8 bases and J shed 3 bases, with 14 bases lying between them. CDR3 region: CASSERSINQPQHF. The CDR3 nucleotides are TGTGCCAGCTCAGAGCGGTCGATCAATCAGCCCCAGCATTTT.

V gene TRBV4-2 combines with J gene TRBJ1-1; D is undetermined. V gave up 0 bases and J gave up 5 bases, with 28 bases separating them. In germline, CDR1 is LGHNA, CDR2 YNFKEQ. This CDR3 spans 20 amino acids. The CDR3 DNA follows: TGTGCCAGCAGCCAAGATCCTGCCATCGGGTTAACTATACCCCGAACTGAAGCTTTCTTT. It is translated as CASSQDPAIGLTIPRTEAFF.

This chain connects TRBV27 to TRBJ2-2; possible D gene TRBD2, 5 bases. Germline V gene sequence: CDR1 MNHEY, CDR2 SMNVEV (reference sequence). The CDR3 totals 11 residues. Trimming removed 5 bases at V and 9 bases at J, with 7 bases between. The CDR3: CASSPGRELFF. Here the CDR3 DNA reads TGTGCCAGCAGTCCGGGGAGGGAGCTGTTTTTT.

This chain joins TRBV28 and TRBJ2-7, with 7 bases matching TRBD2. There are 13 residues in the CDR3. V was pared by 8 bases and J by 3 bases, with 7 bases of the junction left unmatched. Germline CDR1 MDHEN, CDR2 SYDVKM. The CDR3 loop reads CASGGDVLYEQYF. The CDR3, as DNA: TGTGCCAGCGGGGGGGACGTCCTCTACGAGCAGTACTTC. Full variable domain (rest looked up from reference TRBV28 and TRBJ2-7): DVKVTQSSRYLVKRTGEKVFLECVQDMDHENMFWYRQDPGLGLRLIYFSYDVKMKEKGDIPEGYSVSREKKERFSLILESASTNQTSMYLCASGGDVLYEQYFGPGTRLTVT.

The chain has TRBV6-6 and TRBJ1-1; D is uncertain. The CDR3 contains 14 residues. Per the germline V gene, CDR1 is MNHNY and CDR2 is SVGAGI (reference sequence). V shed 2 bases and J shed 3 bases, with 10 bases lying between them. The DNA for the CDR3 is TGTGCCAGCAGTTACAAGTGGAGAGACACTGAAGCTTTCTTT. Amino acids: CASSYKWRDTEAFF.

The genes are TRBV5-1 and TRBJ2-1; 12 bases line up with TRBD2. V lost 1 base and J lost 7; bases outside the gene matches: 9. The CDR3 totals 17 residues. The V gene's germline CDR1 is SGHRS and CDR2 YFSETQ. CDR3 in amino acids: CASSLFGLAGGPNEQFF. CDR3 nucleotides: TGCGCCAGCAGCTTGTTCGGTCTAGCGGGAGGGCCTAATGAGCAGTTCTTC.

V gene TRBV6-4 combines with J gene TRBJ2-1; the match to TRBD2 covers 14 bases. The trim removed 3 bases at V and 7 bases at J, leaving 5 bases unmatched. CDR1 and CDR2 from the germline V gene are MRHNA and SNTAGT. The CDR3 is made up of 16 amino acids. CDR3 sequence: CASSEGTSGRRNEQFF. CDR3 in DNA: TGTGCCAGCAGTGAGGGGACTAGCGGGAGACGTAATGAGCAGTTCTTC.

This chain joins TRBV4-1 and TRBJ2-7, with 8 bases that match TRBD1. Germline CDR1 MGHRA, CDR2 YSYEKL. Trimming cost V 6 bases and J 6 bases; bases outside gene matches: 28. The CDR3 is 20 amino acids. The CDR3 protein is CASSHIVPGQAIRLTSEQYF. Written as DNA, the CDR3 is TGCGCCAGCAGTCATATAGTCCCGGGACAGGCCATCCGGCTTACTAGCGAGCAGTACTTC.

The gene calls are TRBV11-2 and TRBJ2-2; D is uncertain. The CDR3 runs to 13 residues. CDR1 and CDR2 (germline): SGHAT, FQNNGV. V lost 2 bases and J lost 6, with 7 bases in between. The CDR3 nucleotides read TGTGCCAGCAGCTTACCAGGCCCCGGGGAGCTGTTTTTT. This gives the protein CASSLPGPGELFF.